This T cell receptor beta chain was obtained from a study of blood T cell repertoires in COVID-19. Study context: COVID-19 samples collected from the United States, Italy and Spain covered acute and convalescent phases. In each case, the material was cDNA or gDNA derived from T cells, B-cell-depleted T cells, or PBMCs.

One Seattle source followed patients from active infection through their disease course. As originally analysed: Counts of nucleated cells, estimated from reference gene primer amplification, were obtained. The data were produced by immunoSEQ multiplex PCR, yet TCRdb's version contains in-frame clones alone and is incomplete. V and J calls plus clone size are reproduced from that table; the DNA served to infer D and trimming. The sample comprises around 270,000 clones, approximately 86% of which are singletons, and roughly 5% rests with the top ten. The V gene's germline CDR1 is SGHRS and CDR2 YFSETQ. The CDR3 extends over 15 amino acids. Trimming removed 4 bases from V and 0 bases from J, with 14 bases in between.

This clonotype was sampled from a woman aged 60-75 years with COVID-19, enrolled during active disease. The V gene is TRBV5-1, the J gene TRBJ2-7, with D perhaps TRBD1 (6 bases). Sequenced sample: peripheral blood. DNA of the CDR3: TGCGCCAGCAGCCCGAACAGGGCGGGCTCCTACGAGCAGTACTTC. Encoded protein: CASSPNRAGSYEQYF. Full variable domain (rest looked up from reference TRBV5-1 and TRBJ2-7): KAGVTQTPRYLIKTRGQQVTLSCSPISGHRSVSWYQQTPGQGLQFLFEYFSETQRNKGNFPGRFSGRQFSNSRSEMNVSTLELGDSALYLCASSPNRAGSYEQYFGPGTRLTVT.